The next 28 T cell receptor beta chains were all read from a single sample in a study of T cells in Graves' hyperthyroidism and ophthalmopathy (dated by TCRdb to the late 2010s). Library prep was done by multiplex PCR. These reads were obtained on an Illumina HiSeq 2000. TCR beta CDR3 regions were amplified from RNA transcripts. A first-round RT-PCR of the TCR CDR3 used the HTBI primer set with the Qiagen OneStep RT-PCR kit. TCRdb trimmed public reads at Q25 via fastp, called clones via MiXCR and kept in-frame beta chains. Every CDR3 protein is listed once, alongside the most common genes and DNA of its rows. This sample lists 540,000 or so distinct CDR3 sequences; around a sixth were detected once. Of the sample, about 7% is held by the ten largest clones. Sequencing was done on a sample of blood. Every receptor here comes from a woman aged 25 to 39 with Graves' hyperthyroidism.

The chain has TRBV16 and TRBJ1-1, with D maybe TRBD1 (6 bases). This CDR3 is 15 amino acids long. The germline CDR1 and CDR2 sequences are KGHSY and FQNENV. V shed 0 bases and J shed 6 bases, with 14 bases lying between them. Written as DNA, the CDR3 is TGTGCCAGCAGCCAATCCGCGACAGGAGTTTCTGAAGCTTTCTTT. It codes for CASSQSATGVSEAFF.

The chain combines TRBV4-1 with TRBJ2-7; weak D call: TRBD1 (6 bases). The V gene's germline CDR1 is MGHRA and CDR2 YSYEKL. V lost 3 bases and J lost 6, with 15 bases in between. This CDR3 has 14 amino acids. In DNA form, the CDR3 reads TGCGCCAGCAGCCAGGGCCAGGGGTCGACCGAGCAGTACTTC. It encodes CASSQGQGSTEQYF.

A note on this clonotype: Just one base apart from a much larger clone, this may be a read error. The chain carries TRBV12-3 or TRBV12-4 and TRBJ1-1; 8 nucleotides agree with TRBD1. The CDR3 has 15 residues. V gave up 6 bases and J gave up 0 bases; unmatched junction bases: 6. CDR3 coding DNA: TGTGCCAGCAGACGGACAGGGCCTATGAACACTGAAGCTTTCTTT. This encodes CASRRTGPMNTEAFF.

V gene TRBV6-1 combines with J gene TRBJ1-5; D unclear. The CDR3 spans 13 residues. The germline CDR1 and CDR2 sequences are MNHNS and SASEGT. V dropped 4 bases and J dropped 7 bases, with 11 bases sitting between them. CDR3 DNA sequence: TGTGCCAGCAGTGTAAACCCGCCCCAGCCCCAGCATTTT. This codes for CASSVNPPQPQHF.

The table lists this clonotype with many counts. The genes are TRBV30 and TRBJ2-5, with D perhaps matching TRBD2 (5 bases). The V gene lost 5 bases and the J gene lost 5 bases, with 9 bases spanning the gap. Germline V CDR1 and CDR2: GTSNPN, SVGIG (reference sequence). This CDR3 has 11 amino acids. For the CDR3, the DNA is TGTGCCTGGTCCACTAGGGAGACCCAGTACTTC. Translation: CAWSTRETQYF. The whole variable domain, remainder taken from reference TRBV30 and TRBJ2-5, is SQTIHQWPATLVQPVGSPLSLECTVEGTSNPNLYWYRQAAGRGLQLLFYSVGIGQISSEVPQNLSASRPQDRQFILSSKKLLLSDSGFYLCAWSTRETQYFGPGTRLLVL.

This clonotype has ten or more counts. The chain combines TRBV27 with TRBJ1-2; D possibly corresponds to TRBD1 (5 bases). Trimming removed 2 bases from V and 5 bases from J, with 12 bases in between. The CDR3 extends over 14 amino acids. Germline-derived CDR1 and CDR2 are MNHEY and SMNVEV (reference sequence). CDR3 sequence (DNA): TGTGCCAGCAGTTTAGGGACGGGGGGTTATGGCTACACCTTC. Its protein is CASSLGTGGYGYTF.

The V call is TRBV18, the J call TRBJ2-1; the match to TRBD2 covers 9 bases. Trimming at V came to 8 bases and at J to 7 bases, leaving 15 bases not matched to a gene. The CDR3 spans 16 residues. Germline V lookup: CDR1 KGHSH, CDR2 LQKENI. The DNA of the CDR3 is TGTGCCAGCGTCAGATCGGGACTAGCAGAACCTAATGAGCAGTTCTTC. Its translation: CASVRSGLAEPNEQFF. The full variable domain, in which reference TRBV18 and TRBJ2-1 provide the parts outside the CDR3, is NAGVMQNPRHLVRRRGQEARLRCSPMKGHSHVYWYRQLPEEGLKFMVYLQKENIIDESGMPKERFSAEFPKEGPSILRIQQVVRGDSAAYFCASVRSGLAEPNEQFFGPGTRLTVL.

This clonotype was seen ten or more times. The CDR3 DNA follows: TGCAGTGCTAGGGATTTGACAGGGGGGATCGGCAATTCTGAAGCTTTCTTT. It specifies CSARDLTGGIGNSEAFF. The chain joins TRBV20-1 to TRBJ1-1; 9 bases line up with TRBD1. The CDR3 is 17 amino acids. Trimming cost V 3 bases and J 6 bases; bases outside gene matches: 17. Germline-derived CDR1 and CDR2 are DFQATT and SNEGSKA (reference sequence).

In its sample, this clonotype was seen many times. The chain employs TRBV6-2 or TRBV6-3 and TRBJ1-1; D call uncertain. From germline, CDR1 is MNHEY and CDR2 SVGEGT. Trimming pared 7 bases from V and 9 bases from J, leaving 21 bases between. The CDR3 is 14 residues long. CDR3 sequence: CASIPGLRSSQAFF. Written as DNA, the CDR3 is TGTGCCAGCATCCCCGGACTGCGCTCCAGTCAAGCTTTCTTT.

This clonotype was counted at least ten times. The rearrangement links TRBV3-1 to TRBJ1-5; D gene ambiguous. The CDR3 is 14 amino acids. The V gene's germline CDR1 is LGHDT and CDR2 YNNKEL (reference sequence). The V gene lost 3 bases and the J gene lost 2 bases, with 8 bases spanning the gap. The CDR3, as DNA: TGTGCCAGCAGCCAGGAGGACGGCAATCAGCCCCAGCATTTT. Translation gives CASSQEDGNQPQHF.

This clonotype has ten or more counts. The V call is TRBV3-1, the J call TRBJ2-7; no reliable D call. Germline V gene sequence: CDR1 LGHDT, CDR2 YNNKEL (reference sequence). Trimming took 0 bases from V and 3 from J, leaving 12 bases between them. This CDR3 comprises 15 residues. The CDR3 nucleotides read TGTGCCAGCAGCCAAGATCCTCTCTCCTTCTACGAGCAGTACTTC. It codes for CASSQDPLSFYEQYF.

This clonotype was recorded many times. The gene calls are TRBV5-1 and TRBJ1-1; D gene unclear. This CDR3 contains 18 residues. In germline, CDR1 is SGHRS, CDR2 YFSETQ. Trimming left V 0 bases short and J 1 base short, with 19 bases between. CDR3 DNA: TGCGCCAGCAGCTTGGTCCCACGGATTCTGTCAGCGAACACTGAAGCTTTCTTT. This encodes CASSLVPRILSANTEAFF.

There are many counts of this clonotype. The J gene is TRBJ2-7, the V gene TRBV2; the match to TRBD2 covers 9 bases. The CDR3 spans 15 residues. Germline CDR1 and CDR2: SNHLY and FYNNEI. V was pared by 3 bases and J by 0 bases, with 3 bases of the junction left unmatched. In nucleotides, the CDR3 is TGTGCCAGCAGTGACAGCGGGAGGCACTCCTACGAGCAGTACTTC. Translated: CASSDSGRHSYEQYF.

This clonotype was detected many times. The chain links TRBV7-2 to TRBJ2-3; D is uncertain. This CDR3 contains 15 residues. Trimming took off 5 bases at V and 0 bases at J, with 12 bases between the two ends. Germline CDR1 SGHTA, CDR2 FQGNSA. CDR3 region: CASSLELLSTDTQYF. Here the CDR3 DNA reads TGTGCCAGCAGCCTAGAACTTCTAAGCACAGATACGCAGTATTTT.

This clonotype has at least ten counts. The chain couples TRBV12-3 or TRBV12-4 to TRBJ2-1, with 9 bases identical to TRBD2. V lost 5 bases, J lost 2 bases, and 7 bases stayed unmatched. The CDR3 consists of 16 residues. The CDR3 spells CASSIRTSVTYNEQFF. As DNA, the CDR3 is TGTGCCAGCAGTATAAGGACTAGCGTTACCTACAATGAGCAGTTCTTC.

In this sample, this clonotype turned up many times. The genes are TRBV7-9 and TRBJ2-5; a weak D match, TRBD2 (6 bases). V gave up 6 bases and J gave up 5 bases, with 10 bases separating them. The CDR3 runs to 12 residues. CDR1 and CDR2 (germline): SEHNR, FQNEAQ (reference sequence). The CDR3 bases are TGTGCCAGCAGGGGGGGTACCGAGACCCAGTACTTC. Translation: CASRGGTETQYF.

This clonotype turned up a few times. It may be a read error: a sequence one base away is much more abundant. The chain has TRBV9 and TRBJ2-3; D call uncertain. The V gene lost 2 bases and the J gene lost 2 bases, with 3 bases spanning the gap. This CDR3 is built from 12 residues. The germline V gene has CDR1 SGDLS and CDR2 YYNGEE. The CDR3 protein is CASSVDTDTQYF. In DNA form, the CDR3 reads TGTGCCAGCAGCGTCGACACAGATACGCAGTATTTT.

The CDR3 region is CASSLAGQGSGYTF. CDR3 DNA: TGTGCCAGCAGCTTAGCGGGACAGGGGAGTGGCTACACCTTC. This chain connects TRBV7-2 to TRBJ1-2; 10 nucleotides line up with TRBD1. V lost 0 bases to trimming and J lost 7 bases; unmatched junction nucleotides: 2. CDR3 length equals 14 residues. Per germline, CDR1 SGHTA and CDR2 FQGNSA.

At least ten counts were recorded for this clonotype. The V call is TRBV7-2, the J call TRBJ2-5, with 10 bases identical to TRBD2. Germline lookup yields CDR1 SGHTA and CDR2 FQGNSA. Trimming cost V 4 bases and J 4 bases; bases outside gene matches: 6. This CDR3 is built from 15 residues. The CDR3 protein is CASSWTSGTIETQYF. CDR3 DNA: TGTGCCAGCAGCTGGACTAGCGGAACCATAGAGACCCAGTACTTC. The full variable domain, completed using reference TRBV7-2 and TRBJ2-5, is GAGVSQSPSNKVTEKGKDVELRCDPISGHTALYWYRQSLGQGLEFLIYFQGNSAPDKSGLPSDRFSAERTGGSVSTLTIQRTQQEDSAVYLCASSWTSGTIETQYFGPGTRLLVL.

The V gene is TRBV19, the J gene TRBJ2-3; a possible D gene is TRBD1 (6 bases). Germline assignment: CDR1 LNHDA and CDR2 SQIVND (reference sequence). V lost 7 bases and J lost 8, with 19 bases in between. The CDR3 loop spans 14 amino acids. The CDR3 DNA is TGTGCCAGTACCGCAACAGGGCCTGGCTCTACGCAGTATTTT. This encodes CASTATGPGSTQYF.

The chain combines TRBV6-5 with TRBJ1-2; D not resolved. Germline assignment: CDR1 MNHEY and CDR2 SVGAGI. V was cut by 0 bases and J by 0 bases, with 11 bases left in between. There are 16 residues in the CDR3. The CDR3 spells CASSYSRPVANYGYTF. CDR3 in DNA: TGTGCCAGCAGTTACTCGCGACCCGTAGCTAACTATGGCTACACCTTC.

The gene calls are TRBV20-1 and TRBJ2-5; the match to TRBD1 covers 8 bases. The CDR3 is made up of 12 amino acids. J was trimmed by 4 bases and V by 5 bases; bases with no gene match: 3. Germline CDR1 and CDR2: DFQATT and SNEGSKA (reference sequence). This CDR3 is CSAQDRGETQYF. DNA of the CDR3: TGCAGTGCTCAAGACAGGGGAGAGACCCAGTACTTC.

A few counts support this clonotype. The chain is built from TRBV5-1 and TRBJ2-1, with 9 positions matching TRBD2. Unmatched junction bases numbered 13, after V lost 4 bases and J lost 5 bases. Germline assignment: CDR1 SGHRS and CDR2 YFSETQ. The CDR3 length is 17 residues. As DNA, the CDR3 is TGCGCCAGCAGCCCAACAAACGGGGGACTAGCCAACAATGAGCAGTTCTTC. The encoded protein is CASSPTNGGLANNEQFF.

This clonotype was detected only a few times. This chain links TRBV7-9 with TRBJ1-4; no reliable D call. Trimming removed 2 bases from V and 4 bases from J, with 11 bases in between. Looked up from germline, CDR1 is SEHNR and CDR2 is FQNEAQ (reference sequence). The CDR3 is 15 amino acids. The CDR3 spells CASSLWVSYNEKLFF. The CDR3 bases are TGTGCCAGCAGCTTATGGGTCAGCTATAATGAAAAACTGTTTTTT. Full variable domain (rest looked up from reference TRBV7-9 and TRBJ1-4): DTGVSQNPRHKITKRGQNVTFRCDPISEHNRLYWYRQTLGQGPEFLTYFQNEAQLEKSRLLSDRFSAERPKGSFSTLEIQRTEQGDSAMYLCASSLWVSYNEKLFFGSGTQLSVL.

This clonotype came up many times. The V gene is TRBV12-3 or TRBV12-4, the J gene TRBJ2-7, with TRBD2 matching 12 bases. V trimming: 2 bases; J trimming: 7 bases; junction bases outside the gene matches: 9. CDR3 length equals 16 residues. This chain's CDR3 is CASSLLAGGPLAEQYF. As DNA, the CDR3 is TGTGCCAGCAGTTTACTAGCGGGAGGGCCCCTCGCGGAGCAGTACTTC.

This clonotype was seen only a few times. The rearrangement joins TRBV10-3 to TRBJ2-2; 7 nucleotides match TRBD1. The V and J ends lost 11 bases and 1 base, in that order; junction bases with no gene match: 4. The CDR3 is 13 residues long. Germline V gene data show CDR1 as ENHRY and CDR2 as SYGVKD. CDR3 nucleotides: TGTGCCGTGGGGGACAGGAACACCGGGGAGCTGTTTTTT. Translated, it gives CAVGDRNTGELFF.

This clonotype was found many times. CDR3 sequence: CSASDRVHEQYF. CDR3 sequence (DNA): TGCAGTGCTTCGGACAGGGTCCACGAGCAGTACTTC. This chain connects TRBV20-1 to TRBJ2-7; 8 nucleotides agree with TRBD1. V was pared by 5 bases and J by 5 bases, with 5 bases of the junction left unmatched. The CDR3 spans 12 residues. Germline lookup yields CDR1 DFQATT and CDR2 SNEGSKA (reference sequence).

Concerning this clonotype: A read error may explain this, as a much larger clone is one base away. The chain has TRBV14 and TRBJ1-2, with D unresolved. The V gene lost 2 bases and the J gene lost 4 bases, with 14 bases spanning the gap. This CDR3 has 15 amino acids. Germline V gene lookup returns CDR1 SGHDN and CDR2 FVKESK. The CDR3 spells CASSQSGRTLYGYTF. The CDR3 region has the DNA TGTGCCAGCAGCCAATCAGGCAGGACCCTCTATGGCTACACCTTC.